Only a few counts were recorded for the clone carrying this T cell receptor (beta chain). The data are from a study of T cell repertoires in cytomegalovirus infection. Looking at the study overall: A matching HLA type, together with CMV infection, was signaled by public TCR beta signatures.

This CDR3 is built from 16 residues. CDR1 and CDR2 (germline): MGHDK, SYGVNS. The V end was cut by 1 base, the J end by 3 bases, with 13 bases between. A single record per CDR3 protein comes from TCRdb applying MiXCR to the reads. The sample lists more than 500,000 distinct CDR3 sequences; 16% were seen once. The TCR was taken from a human donor in good health (CMV status not recorded). Some clones in this sample may be carry-over from other donors' samples. Sequenced input: CD8+ T cells from PBMCs. The chain couples TRBV25-1 to TRBJ2-1; D perhaps matches TRBD2 (5 bases). CDR3 bases: TGTGCCAGCAGTGAATTGCGCAGCGGTTTCTACAATGAGCAGTTCTTC. Translation gives CASSELRSGFYNEQFF.